This T cell receptor beta chain was recovered during a study of T cell responses to AZD1222 COVID-19 vaccine. Study outcomes and limitations: After two AZD1222 doses, spike-specific TCR breadth and depth rose versus day 0. A reported finding is that nearly half of spike-specific TCRs target unmutated variant regions.

As for this clone: What it binds is not known.

The CDR3 runs to 13 residues. Germline loops: CDR1 MNHEY, CDR2 SVGAGI. Deletions cut 7 bases from V and 10 bases from J, with 14 bases between. Clones were read by immunoSEQ multiplex PCR, and TCRdb kept only the in-frame ones, dropping some. The sample lists 140,000 or so clones; 80% to 90% were seen once. The source was peripheral blood, collected on day 0 of AZD1222 vaccination. V and J are TRBV6-5 and TRBJ1-6; perhaps TRBD1 as D (5 bases). The receptor's source is an adult in good health. In DNA form, the CDR3 reads TGTGCCAGCATACGGGGCCTAGGGTCACCCCTCCACTTT. Translated: CASIRGLGSPLHF.